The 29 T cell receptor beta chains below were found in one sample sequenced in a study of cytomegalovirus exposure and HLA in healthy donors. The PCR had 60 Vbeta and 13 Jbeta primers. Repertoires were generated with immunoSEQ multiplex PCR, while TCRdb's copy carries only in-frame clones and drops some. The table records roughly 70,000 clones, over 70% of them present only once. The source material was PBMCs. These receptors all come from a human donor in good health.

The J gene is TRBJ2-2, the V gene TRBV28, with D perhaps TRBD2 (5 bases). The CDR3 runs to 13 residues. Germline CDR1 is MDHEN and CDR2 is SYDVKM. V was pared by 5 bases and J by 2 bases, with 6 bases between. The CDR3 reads CASSRGNTGELFF. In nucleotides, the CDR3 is TGTGCCAGCAGTCGGGGAAACACCGGGGAGCTGTTTTTT.

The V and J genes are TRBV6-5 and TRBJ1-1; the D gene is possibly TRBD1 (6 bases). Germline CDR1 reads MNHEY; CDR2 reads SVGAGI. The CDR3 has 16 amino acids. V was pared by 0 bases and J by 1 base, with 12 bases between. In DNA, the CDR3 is TGTGCCAGCAGTTACTCGATGGCAGGGGCGAACACTGAAGCTTTCTTT. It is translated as CASSYSMAGANTEAFF.

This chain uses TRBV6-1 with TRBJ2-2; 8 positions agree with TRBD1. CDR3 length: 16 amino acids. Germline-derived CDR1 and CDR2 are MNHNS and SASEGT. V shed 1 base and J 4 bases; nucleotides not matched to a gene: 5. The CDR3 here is CASSEVGTGLTGELFF. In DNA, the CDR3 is TGTGCCAGCAGTGAAGTCGGGACAGGTCTCACCGGGGAGCTGTTTTTT.

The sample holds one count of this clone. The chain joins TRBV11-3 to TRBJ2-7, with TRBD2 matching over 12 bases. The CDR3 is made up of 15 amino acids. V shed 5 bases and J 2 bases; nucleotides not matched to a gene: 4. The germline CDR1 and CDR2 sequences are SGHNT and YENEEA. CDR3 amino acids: CASSPGLAGTYEQYF. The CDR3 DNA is TGTGCCAGCAGCCCCGGACTAGCGGGGACCTACGAGCAGTACTTC.

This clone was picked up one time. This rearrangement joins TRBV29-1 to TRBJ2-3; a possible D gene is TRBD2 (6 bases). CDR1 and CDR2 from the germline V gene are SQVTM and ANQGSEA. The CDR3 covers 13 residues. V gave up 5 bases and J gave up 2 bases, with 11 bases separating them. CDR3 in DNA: TGCAGCGTTTCCGGGACTGTCACAGATACGCAGTATTTT. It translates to CSVSGTVTDTQYF.

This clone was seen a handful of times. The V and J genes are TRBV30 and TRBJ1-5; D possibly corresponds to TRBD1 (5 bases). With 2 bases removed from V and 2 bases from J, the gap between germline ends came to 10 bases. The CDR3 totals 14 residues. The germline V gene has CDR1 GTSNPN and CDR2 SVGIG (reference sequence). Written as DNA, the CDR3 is TGTGCCTGGAGTCTGCGGGGCGGCAATCAGCCCCAGCATTTT. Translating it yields CAWSLRGGNQPQHF.

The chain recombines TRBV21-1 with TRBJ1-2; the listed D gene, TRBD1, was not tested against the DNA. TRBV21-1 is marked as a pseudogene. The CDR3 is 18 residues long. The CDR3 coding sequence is TGTGCCAGCGGAGTACCCCGGGACAGGGGGCTTCCTAACTATGGCTACACCTTC. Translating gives CASGVPRDRGLPNYGYTF.

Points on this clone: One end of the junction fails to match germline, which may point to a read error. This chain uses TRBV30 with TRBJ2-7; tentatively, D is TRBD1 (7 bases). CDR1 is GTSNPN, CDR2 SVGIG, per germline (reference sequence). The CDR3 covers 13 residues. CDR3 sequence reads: CAWSYPGSGTEHF. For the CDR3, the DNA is TGTGCCTGGAGTTACCCCGGGAGTGGGACAGAGCACTTC.

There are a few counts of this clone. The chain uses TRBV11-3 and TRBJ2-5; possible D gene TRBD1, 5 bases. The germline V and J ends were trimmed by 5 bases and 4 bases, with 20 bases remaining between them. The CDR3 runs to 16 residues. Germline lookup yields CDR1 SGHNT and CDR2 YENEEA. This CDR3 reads CASSGETGAMRETQYF. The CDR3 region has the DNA TGTGCCAGCAGCGGCGAGACTGGGGCAATGCGAGAGACCCAGTACTTC.

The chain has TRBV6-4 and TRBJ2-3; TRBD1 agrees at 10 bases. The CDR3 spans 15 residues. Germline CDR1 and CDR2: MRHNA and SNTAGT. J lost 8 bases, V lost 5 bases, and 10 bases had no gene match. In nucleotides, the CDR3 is TGTGCCAGCAGTTTGAGACAGGGGGCGGTTTTTACGCAGTATTTT. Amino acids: CASSLRQGAVFTQYF.

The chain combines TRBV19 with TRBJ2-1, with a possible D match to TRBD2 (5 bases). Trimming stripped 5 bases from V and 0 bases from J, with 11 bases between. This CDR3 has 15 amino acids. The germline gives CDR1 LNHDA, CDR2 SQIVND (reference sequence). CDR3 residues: CASSGELSSYNEQFF. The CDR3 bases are TGTGCCAGTAGTGGGGAGCTAAGCTCCTACAATGAGCAGTTCTTC.

The CDR3 DNA follows: TGCAGCGTTCAATCAGGAACCGGGGAGCTGTTTTTT. This sequence encodes CSVQSGTGELFF. V is TRBV29-1 and J is TRBJ2-2; D is unclear. Between the trimmed V and J ends, which lost 5 bases and 5 bases, there was a span of 9 bases. Per the germline V gene, CDR1 is SQVTM and CDR2 is ANQGSEA. This CDR3 comprises 12 residues.

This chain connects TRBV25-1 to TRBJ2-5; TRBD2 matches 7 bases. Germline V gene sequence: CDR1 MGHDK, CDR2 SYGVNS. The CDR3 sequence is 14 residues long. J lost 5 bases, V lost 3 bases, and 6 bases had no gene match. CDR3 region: CASSEGSAGETQYF. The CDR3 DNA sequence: TGTGCCAGCAGTGAGGGGTCAGCGGGGGAGACCCAGTACTTC.

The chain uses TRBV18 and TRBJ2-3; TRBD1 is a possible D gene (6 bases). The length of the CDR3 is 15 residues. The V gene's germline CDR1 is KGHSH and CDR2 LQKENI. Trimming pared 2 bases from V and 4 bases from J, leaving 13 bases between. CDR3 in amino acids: CASSPKTGTPDTQYF. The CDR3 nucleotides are TGTGCCAGCTCACCAAAGACAGGAACCCCAGATACGCAGTATTTT.

The DNA for the CDR3 is TGTGCCAGCAGTTTGTCAGGACTAGCGGGAGATGGGCAGTTCTTC. It codes for CASSLSGLAGDGQFF. The chain has TRBV27 and TRBJ2-1; 13 nucleotides line up with TRBD2. V shed 3 bases, J shed 12 bases, and the junction held 8 bases outside the gene matches. The CDR3 contains 15 residues. Germline V lookup: CDR1 MNHEY, CDR2 SMNVEV (reference sequence).

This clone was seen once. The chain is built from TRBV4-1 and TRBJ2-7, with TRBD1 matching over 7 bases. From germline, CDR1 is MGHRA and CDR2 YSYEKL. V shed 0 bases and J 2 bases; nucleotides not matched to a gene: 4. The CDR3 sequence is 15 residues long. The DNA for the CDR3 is TGCGCCAGCAGCCAAGACAGGGGGATGGCCTACGAGCAGTACTTC. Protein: CASSQDRGMAYEQYF.

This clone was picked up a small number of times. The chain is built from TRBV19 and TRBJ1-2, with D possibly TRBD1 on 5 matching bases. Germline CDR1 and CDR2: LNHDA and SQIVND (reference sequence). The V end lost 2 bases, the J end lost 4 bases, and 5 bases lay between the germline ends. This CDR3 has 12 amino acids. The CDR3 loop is CASSIQGYGYTF. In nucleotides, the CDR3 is TGTGCCAGTAGTATACAGGGCTATGGCTACACCTTC.

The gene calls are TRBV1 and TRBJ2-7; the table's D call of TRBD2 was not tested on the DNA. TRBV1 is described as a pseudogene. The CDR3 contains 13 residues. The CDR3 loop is CNKTERGGYEQYF. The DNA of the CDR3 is TGCAACAAGACTGAGCGGGGGGGCTACGAGCAGTACTTC.

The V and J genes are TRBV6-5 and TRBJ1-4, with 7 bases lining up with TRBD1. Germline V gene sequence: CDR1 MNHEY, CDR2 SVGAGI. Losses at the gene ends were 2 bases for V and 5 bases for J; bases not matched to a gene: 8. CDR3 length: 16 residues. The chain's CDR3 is CASSYDGRGRNEKLFF. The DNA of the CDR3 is TGTGCCAGCAGTTACGACGGAAGGGGGCGGAATGAAAAACTGTTTTTT.

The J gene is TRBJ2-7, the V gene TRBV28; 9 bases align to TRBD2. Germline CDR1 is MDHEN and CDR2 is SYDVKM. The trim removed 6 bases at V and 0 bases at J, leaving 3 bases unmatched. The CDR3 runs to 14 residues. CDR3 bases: TGTGCCAGCAGAGGTAGCGGGAGCTCCTACGAGCAGTACTTC. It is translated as CASRGSGSSYEQYF.

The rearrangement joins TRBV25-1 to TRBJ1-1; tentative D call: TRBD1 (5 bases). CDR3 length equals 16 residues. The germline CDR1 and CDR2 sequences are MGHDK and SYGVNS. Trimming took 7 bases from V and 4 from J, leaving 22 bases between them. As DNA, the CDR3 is TGTGCCAGCAACCTAAGGGGACTTCAAAAGTTCACTGAAGCTTTCTTT. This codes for CASNLRGLQKFTEAFF.

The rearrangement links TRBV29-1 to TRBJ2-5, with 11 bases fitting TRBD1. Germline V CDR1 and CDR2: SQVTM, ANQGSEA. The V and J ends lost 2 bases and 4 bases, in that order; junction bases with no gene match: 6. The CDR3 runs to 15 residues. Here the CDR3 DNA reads TGCAGCGTTGAACCCTTGGACAGGGGGCTAGAGACCCAGTACTTC. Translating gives CSVEPLDRGLETQYF.

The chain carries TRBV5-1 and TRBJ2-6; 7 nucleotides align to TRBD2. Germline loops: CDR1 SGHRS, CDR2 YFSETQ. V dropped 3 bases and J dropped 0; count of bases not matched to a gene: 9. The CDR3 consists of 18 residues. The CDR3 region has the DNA TGCGCCAGCAGCTCTGGGGGAGGGCCCAGCTCTGGGGCCAACGTCCTGACTTTC. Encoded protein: CASSSGGGPSSGANVLTF.

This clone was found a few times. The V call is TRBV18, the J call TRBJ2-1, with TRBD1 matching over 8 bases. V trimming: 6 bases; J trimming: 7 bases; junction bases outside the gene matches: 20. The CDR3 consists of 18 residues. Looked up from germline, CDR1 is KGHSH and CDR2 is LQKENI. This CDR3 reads CASSLSQPGQAARNEQFF. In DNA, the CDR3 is TGTGCCAGCTCCCTCTCACAGCCGGGACAGGCGGCTCGGAATGAGCAGTTCTTC.

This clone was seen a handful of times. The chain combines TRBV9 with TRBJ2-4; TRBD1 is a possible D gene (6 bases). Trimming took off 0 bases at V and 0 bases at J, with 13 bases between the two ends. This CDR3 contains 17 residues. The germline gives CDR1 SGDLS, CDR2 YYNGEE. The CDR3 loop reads CASSVASQGEAKNIQYF. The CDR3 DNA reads TGTGCCAGCAGCGTAGCATCACAGGGTGAAGCCAAAAACATTCAGTACTTC.

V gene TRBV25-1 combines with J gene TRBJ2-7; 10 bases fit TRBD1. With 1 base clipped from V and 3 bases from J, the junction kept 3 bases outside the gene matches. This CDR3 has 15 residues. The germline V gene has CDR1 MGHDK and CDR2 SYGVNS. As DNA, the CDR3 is TGTGCCAGCAGTGAATCGGGGGACAGGGGCTACGAGCAGTACTTC. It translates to CASSESGDRGYEQYF.

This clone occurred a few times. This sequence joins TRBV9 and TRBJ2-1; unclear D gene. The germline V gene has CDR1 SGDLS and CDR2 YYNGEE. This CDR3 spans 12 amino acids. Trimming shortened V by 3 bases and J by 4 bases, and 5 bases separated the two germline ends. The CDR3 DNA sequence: TGTGCCAGCAGCGATTCATACAATGAGCAGTTCTTC. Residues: CASSDSYNEQFF. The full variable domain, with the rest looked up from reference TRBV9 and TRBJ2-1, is DSGVTQTPKHLITATGQRVTLRCSPRSGDLSVYWYQQSLDQGLQFLIQYYNGEERAKGNILERFSAQQFPDLHSELNLSSLELGDSALYFCASSDSYNEQFFGPGTRLTVL.

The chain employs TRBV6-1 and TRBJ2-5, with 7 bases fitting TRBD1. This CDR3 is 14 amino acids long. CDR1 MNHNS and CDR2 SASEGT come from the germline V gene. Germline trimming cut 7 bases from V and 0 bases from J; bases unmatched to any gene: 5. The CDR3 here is CASTYGQDQETQYF. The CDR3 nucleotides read TGTGCCAGCACCTACGGACAGGACCAAGAGACCCAGTACTTC.

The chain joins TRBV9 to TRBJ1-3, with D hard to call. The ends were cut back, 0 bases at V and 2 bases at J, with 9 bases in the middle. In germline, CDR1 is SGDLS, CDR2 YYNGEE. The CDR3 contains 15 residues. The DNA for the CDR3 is TGTGCCAGCAGCGTAGGAGGGAACCCTGGAAACACCATATATTTT. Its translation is CASSVGGNPGNTIYF.